These 21 T cell receptor beta chains share one sample of origin, sequenced in a study of patients and donors after allogeneic stem cell transplantation. MiXCR, run by TCRdb on the RT-PCR reads, gives a single entry per CDR3 protein. The repertoire consists of some 230,000 distinct CDR3 sequences, with 13% to 15% occurring once and the leading ten covering around a tenth. The material sequenced was blood, either unsorted or a sorted T cell fraction (not recorded which). The origin of the receptors is a human donor who was either an allogeneic HSCT recipient or a stem cell or donor lymphocyte infusion donor (not recorded which). It is not recorded whose cells these are; they may come from a transplant donor.

This clonotype was counted many times. The rearrangement uses TRBV12-5 and TRBJ2-1; a weak D match, TRBD1 (6 bases). This CDR3 comprises 15 residues. V was shortened by 0 bases and J by 6 bases, with 12 bases between the two germline ends. Germline-derived CDR1 and CDR2 are LGHNT and FRNRAP. In nucleotides, the CDR3 is TGTGCTAGTGGTTTGGTGCCCGGGACATTCAATGAGCAGTTCTTC. It is translated as CASGLVPGTFNEQFF.

This clonotype was counted between two and nine times. This chain links TRBV4-1 with TRBJ1-2, with D unclear. This CDR3 is built from 14 residues. Per the germline V gene, CDR1 is MGHRA and CDR2 is YSYEKL. Trimming took 4 bases from V and 3 from J, leaving 12 bases between them. DNA of the CDR3: TGCGCCAGCAGCCCTGAGGGCTTCGACTATGGCTACACCTTC. This encodes CASSPEGFDYGYTF.

At least ten counts were recorded for this clonotype. The genes are TRBV4-1 and TRBJ1-5; a weak D match, TRBD1 (5 bases). CDR1 is MGHRA and CDR2 is YSYEKL in the germline V gene. This CDR3 is 13 amino acids long. The ends were cut back, 4 bases at V and 5 bases at J, with 9 bases in the middle. CDR3 sequence reads: CASSPEGDQPQHF. The CDR3 bases are TGCGCCAGCAGCCCAGAAGGGGATCAGCCCCAGCATTTT.

This clonotype was seen more than once but under ten times. V gene TRBV11-3 combines with J gene TRBJ1-4; TRBD1 agrees at 10 bases. V lost 5 bases and J lost 6; bases outside the gene matches: 6. This CDR3 region has 15 residues. Germline V gene lookup returns CDR1 SGHNT and CDR2 YENEEA. The CDR3 loop reads CASSRRGTGDEKLFF. CDR3 coding DNA: TGTGCCAGCAGCCGACGTGGGACAGGGGATGAAAAACTGTTTTTT. Based on the CDR3 plus reference TRBV11-3 and TRBJ1-4, the full variable domain is EAGVVQSPRYKIIEKKQPVAFWCNPISGHNTLYWYLQNLGQGPELLIRYENEEAVDDSQLPKDRFSAERLKGVDSTLKIQPAELGDSAVYLCASSRRGTGDEKLFFGSGTQLSVL.

This clonotype was seen repeatedly, ten times or more. V is TRBV9 and J is TRBJ1-2; TRBD1 aligns across 8 bases. The V and J ends lost 4 bases and 3 bases, in that order; junction bases with no gene match: 8. CDR1 SGDLS and CDR2 YYNGEE come from the germline V gene. This CDR3 has 15 amino acids. The CDR3 is CASSPRQGSYYGYTF. Written as DNA, the CDR3 is TGTGCCAGCAGCCCTCGACAGGGGAGCTACTATGGCTACACCTTC.

This clonotype was counted many times. The chain is built from TRBV7-9 and TRBJ2-7; TRBD2 matches 7 bases. V lost 7 bases and J lost 3; bases outside the gene matches: 12. Germline loops: CDR1 SEHNR, CDR2 FQNEAQ (reference sequence). The CDR3 extends over 15 amino acids. The CDR3 bases are TGTGCCAGCACCCTCACTGCTGGGGGGGTCTACGAGCAGTACTTC. This codes for CASTLTAGGVYEQYF.

This clonotype was detected only once. V and J are TRBV5-1 and TRBJ2-1; D may be TRBD2 (5 bases). Trimming took 0 bases from V and 1 from J, leaving 11 bases between them. The CDR3 length is 16 residues. Germline-derived CDR1 and CDR2 are SGHRS and YFSETQ. The DNA for the CDR3 is TGCGCCAGCAGCTTGGAAGGCAGGACTTCCTACAATGAGCAGTTCTTC. Its translation is CASSLEGRTSYNEQFF. Combining the CDR3 with reference TRBV5-1 and TRBJ2-1 gives the whole variable domain KAGVTQTPRYLIKTRGQQVTLSCSPISGHRSVSWYQQTPGQGLQFLFEYFSETQRNKGNFPGRFSGRQFSNSRSEMNVSTLELGDSALYLCASSLEGRTSYNEQFFGPGTRLTVL.

The chain recombines TRBV2 with TRBJ1-5; a possible D gene is TRBD1 (6 bases). In germline, CDR1 is SNHLY, CDR2 FYNNEI. V lost 7 bases and J 3 bases, leaving 19 bases between the germline ends. The CDR3 is 16 amino acids. The CDR3 loop reads CASTLGGGTVNQPQHF. CDR3 in DNA: TGTGCCAGCACTCTAGGGGGGGGGACTGTCAATCAGCCCCAGCATTTT.

A few counts support this clonotype. J is TRBJ2-1 and V is TRBV30; 12 bases align to TRBD2. J gave up 4 bases and V 4 bases, and 8 bases lay outside the gene matches. Germline V gene data show CDR1 as GTSNPN and CDR2 as SVGIG (reference sequence). The CDR3 loop spans 16 amino acids. CDR3 protein: CAWTSGGALSYNEQFF. DNA of the CDR3: TGTGCCTGGACTAGCGGGGGGGCCTTGAGTTACAATGAGCAGTTCTTC.

This clonotype was detected ten times or more. The V gene is TRBV7-2, the J gene TRBJ1-2; no clear D. This CDR3 contains 15 residues. Trimming pared 1 base from V and 0 bases from J, leaving 9 bases between. Germline V gene data show CDR1 as SGHTA and CDR2 as FQGNSA. CDR3 loop: CASSLEAAPNYGYTF. The CDR3 nucleotides read TGTGCCAGCAGCTTAGAGGCAGCCCCTAACTATGGCTACACCTTC.

In this sample, this clonotype turned up a few times. V usage is TRBV15 and J usage is TRBJ2-1, with D hard to call. The germline V gene encodes CDR1 LNHNV and CDR2 YYDKDF (reference sequence). The V gene lost 4 bases and the J gene lost 8 bases, with 6 bases spanning the gap. The CDR3 covers 11 residues. The CDR3 bases are TGTGCCACCAGCATGCGACATGAGCAGTTCTTC. Translation gives CATSMRHEQFF.

The table lists this clonotype with many counts. The chain carries TRBV5-1 and TRBJ1-1; D not certain. Germline lookup yields CDR1 SGHRS and CDR2 YFSETQ. CDR3 length: 12 amino acids. V was trimmed by 5 bases and J by 7 bases, leaving 12 bases between them. The CDR3 loop is CASSRTVDEAFF. The CDR3 DNA reads as TGCGCCAGCAGTCGTACAGTAGATGAAGCTTTCTTT.

This clonotype has a handful of counts. The V call is TRBV11-3, the J call TRBJ2-3, with D possibly TRBD1 on 7 matching bases. In germline, CDR1 is SGHNT, CDR2 YENEEA. The length of the CDR3 is 15 residues. The ends were cut back, 5 bases at V and 1 base at J, with 13 bases in the middle. The CDR3 DNA sequence: TGTGCCAGCAGCCAGGGGGGACAACGCACAGATACGCAGTATTTT. Translating gives CASSQGGQRTDTQYF.

V and J are TRBV4-1 and TRBJ1-6, with D possibly being TRBD1 (5 bases). The CDR3 loop spans 13 amino acids. Looked up from germline, CDR1 is MGHRA and CDR2 is YSYEKL. V lost 8 bases and J 10 bases, leaving 15 bases between the germline ends. As DNA, the CDR3 is TGCGCCAGCGGAGGGACGGTCGGATCACCCCTCCACTTT. Translation gives CASGGTVGSPLHF.

This chain joins TRBV4-2 and TRBJ2-7; TRBD2 matches 12 bases. This CDR3 spans 15 amino acids. Germline V gene data show CDR1 as LGHNA and CDR2 as YNFKEQ. The junction had 2 bases not matched to a gene; V was cut back by 4 bases and J by 1 base. In DNA, the CDR3 is TGTGCCAGCAGCCCTAGCGGGGGGGTATCCTACGAGCAGTACTTC. Translation: CASSPSGGVSYEQYF.

The genes are TRBV24-1 and TRBJ2-7; 8 bases fit TRBD1. This CDR3 contains 15 residues. V lost 8 bases, J lost 2 bases, and 10 bases stayed unmatched. The germline CDR1 and CDR2 sequences are KGHDR and SFDVKD. CDR3 region: CATTETGTGPYEQYF. The DNA for the CDR3 is TGTGCCACCACCGAAACCGGGACAGGACCCTACGAGCAGTACTTC.

In its sample, this clonotype was seen many times. The chain recombines TRBV5-1 with TRBJ2-5, with D maybe TRBD1 (5 bases). The CDR3 is 13 residues long. The ends were cut back, 4 bases at V and 5 bases at J, with 12 bases in the middle. The germline gives CDR1 SGHRS, CDR2 YFSETQ. DNA of the CDR3: TGCGCCAGCAGCCCCTACACAGGCGAGACCCAGTACTTC. Its protein product is CASSPYTGETQYF.

This clonotype has a count of ten or more. The V gene is TRBV7-2, the J gene TRBJ2-3, with 11 bases fitting TRBD1. Germline trimming cut 6 bases from V and 5 bases from J; bases unmatched to any gene: 4. The CDR3 runs 14 residues. Looked up from germline, CDR1 is SGHTA and CDR2 is FQGNSA. CDR3 DNA: TGTGCCAGCAGGGGGACAGGGGGGTTAGATACGCAGTATTTT. Its protein is CASRGTGGLDTQYF.

This clonotype has only a few counts. The rearrangement uses TRBV6-1 and TRBJ1-2; 8 bases agree with TRBD1. CDR1 and CDR2 from the germline V gene are MNHNS and SASEGT. V shed 6 bases and J 5 bases; nucleotides not matched to a gene: 5. CDR3 length: 13 residues. For the CDR3, the DNA is TGTGCCAGCAGAGCTCGACAGGGGTATGGCTACACCTTC. Its translation is CASRARQGYGYTF.

This clonotype was seen more than once but under ten times. The genes are TRBV5-1 and TRBJ2-1; D not resolved. V shed 3 bases and J shed 0 bases, with 16 bases lying between them. The CDR3 runs 17 residues. CDR1 and CDR2 from the germline V gene are SGHRS and YFSETQ. The CDR3, as DNA: TGCGCCAGCAGCTCGAAGACGGGCCAGAGCTCCTACAATGAGCAGTTCTTC. Translation gives CASSSKTGQSSYNEQFF.

The chain combines TRBV5-1 with TRBJ2-2, with D uncertain. The CDR3 is made up of 12 amino acids. CDR1 and CDR2 (germline): SGHRS, YFSETQ. Trimming stripped 6 bases from V and 8 bases from J, with 11 bases between. The CDR3 spells CASKELAGELFF. The CDR3 bases are TGCGCCAGCAAGGAATTGGCGGGGGAGCTGTTTTTT. The full variable domain, in which reference TRBV5-1 and TRBJ2-2 provide the parts outside the CDR3, is KAGVTQTPRYLIKTRGQQVTLSCSPISGHRSVSWYQQTPGQGLQFLFEYFSETQRNKGNFPGRFSGRQFSNSRSEMNVSTLELGDSALYLCASKELAGELFFGEGSRLTVL.